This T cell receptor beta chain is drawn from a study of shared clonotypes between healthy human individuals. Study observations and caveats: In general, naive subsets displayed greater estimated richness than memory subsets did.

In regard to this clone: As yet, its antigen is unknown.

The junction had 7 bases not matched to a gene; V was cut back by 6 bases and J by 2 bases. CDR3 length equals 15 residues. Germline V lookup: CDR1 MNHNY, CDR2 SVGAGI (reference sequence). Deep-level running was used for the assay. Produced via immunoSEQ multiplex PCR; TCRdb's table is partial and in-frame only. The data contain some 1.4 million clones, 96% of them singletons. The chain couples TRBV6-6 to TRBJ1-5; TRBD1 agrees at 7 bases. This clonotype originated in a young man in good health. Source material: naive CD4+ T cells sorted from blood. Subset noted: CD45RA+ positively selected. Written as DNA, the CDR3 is TGTGCCAGCAGACCAACCGACAGGGGCAATCAGCCCCAGCATTTT. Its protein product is CASRPTDRGNQPQHF.